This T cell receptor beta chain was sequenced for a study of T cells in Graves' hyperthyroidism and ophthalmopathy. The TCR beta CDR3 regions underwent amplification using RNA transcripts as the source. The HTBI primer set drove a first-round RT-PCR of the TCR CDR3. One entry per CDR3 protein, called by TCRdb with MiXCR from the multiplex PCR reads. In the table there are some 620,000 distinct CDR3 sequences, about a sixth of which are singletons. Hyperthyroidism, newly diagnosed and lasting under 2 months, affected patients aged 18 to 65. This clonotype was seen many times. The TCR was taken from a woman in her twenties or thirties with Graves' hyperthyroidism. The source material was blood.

The DNA of the CDR3 is TGTGCCAGCAGTCCCCCCACTCGGGGACTAGCGGGAGGAGAGACCCAGTACTTC. It encodes CASSPPTRGLAGGETQYF. The V gene is TRBV12-3 or TRBV12-4, the J gene TRBJ2-5, with TRBD2 matching over 15 bases. Trimming cost V 5 bases and J 4 bases; bases outside gene matches: 11. There are 18 residues in the CDR3.